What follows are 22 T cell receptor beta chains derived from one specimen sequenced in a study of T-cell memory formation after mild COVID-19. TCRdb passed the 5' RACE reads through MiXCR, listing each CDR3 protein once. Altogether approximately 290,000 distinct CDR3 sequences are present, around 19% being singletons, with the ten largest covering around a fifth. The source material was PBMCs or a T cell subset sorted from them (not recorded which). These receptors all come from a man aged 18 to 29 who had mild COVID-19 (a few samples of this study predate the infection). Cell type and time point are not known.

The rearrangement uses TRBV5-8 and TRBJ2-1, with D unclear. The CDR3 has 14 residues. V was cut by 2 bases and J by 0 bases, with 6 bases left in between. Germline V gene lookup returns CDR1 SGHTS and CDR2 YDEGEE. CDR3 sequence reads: CASSFQSSYNEQFF. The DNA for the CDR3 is TGTGCCAGCAGCTTCCAGAGCTCCTACAATGAGCAGTTCTTC.

The CDR3 region is CASSPQPGGQLYGYTF. CDR3 nucleotides: TGTGCCAGCAGCCCTCAGCCGGGAGGACAGCTCTATGGCTACACCTTC. This chain connects TRBV7-2 to TRBJ1-2; tentative D call: TRBD1 (6 bases). Trimming took off 5 bases at V and 4 bases at J, with 20 bases between the two ends. CDR3 size: 16 residues. Germline CDR1 reads SGHTA; CDR2 reads FQGNSA.

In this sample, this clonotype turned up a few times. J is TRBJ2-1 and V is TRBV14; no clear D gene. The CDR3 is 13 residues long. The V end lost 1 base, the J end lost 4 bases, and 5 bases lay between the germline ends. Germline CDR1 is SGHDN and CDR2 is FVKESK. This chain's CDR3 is CASSQAEYNEQFF. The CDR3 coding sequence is TGTGCCAGCAGCCAAGCAGAATACAATGAGCAGTTCTTC.

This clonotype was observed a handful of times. CDR3 sequence (DNA): TGTGCCAGCAGCTTCTTCGTGGGGGGGCAGGGAAACATTCAGTACTTC. This codes for CASSFFVGGQGNIQYF. V is TRBV7-2 and J is TRBJ2-4, with D maybe TRBD2 (7 bases). The V and J ends lost 3 bases and 6 bases respectively, with 18 bases between them. There are 16 residues in the CDR3. Looked up from germline, CDR1 is SGHTA and CDR2 is FQGNSA.

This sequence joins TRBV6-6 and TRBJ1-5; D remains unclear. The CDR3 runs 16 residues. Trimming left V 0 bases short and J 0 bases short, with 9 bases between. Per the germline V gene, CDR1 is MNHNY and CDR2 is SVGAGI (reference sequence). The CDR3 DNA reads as TGTGCCAGCAGTTACTCGGAGGTTAGTAGCAATCAGCCCCAGCATTTT. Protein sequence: CASSYSEVSSNQPQHF.

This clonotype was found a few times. This chain's CDR3 is CAISESLAGDNEQFF. CDR3 nucleotide sequence: TGTGCCATCAGTGAGTCCCTAGCGGGGGACAATGAGCAGTTCTTC. The chain combines TRBV10-3 with TRBJ2-1; 10 positions match TRBD2. Germline CDR1 ENHRY, CDR2 SYGVKD. This CDR3 comprises 15 residues. The V gene end was trimmed by 0 bases and the J gene end by 5 bases; junction bases not matched to a gene: 1.

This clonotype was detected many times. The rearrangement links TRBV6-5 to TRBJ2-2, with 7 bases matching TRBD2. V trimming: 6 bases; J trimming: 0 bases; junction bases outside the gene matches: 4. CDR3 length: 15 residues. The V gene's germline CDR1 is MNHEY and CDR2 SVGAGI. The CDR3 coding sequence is TGTGCCAGCAGCCCCGCGGGGGCGAACACCGGGGAGCTGTTTTTT. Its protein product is CASSPAGANTGELFF.

CDR3 coding DNA: TGTGCCAGCAGCTCCGGGAGACTAGTTCTCACAGATACGCAGTATTTT. The encoded protein is CASSSGRLVLTDTQYF. This chain links TRBV5-4 with TRBJ2-3, with a tentative D call TRBD2 (6 bases). Looked up from germline, CDR1 is SGHNT and CDR2 is YYREEE (reference sequence). The CDR3 totals 16 residues. Trimming stripped 3 bases from V and 2 bases from J, with 16 bases between.

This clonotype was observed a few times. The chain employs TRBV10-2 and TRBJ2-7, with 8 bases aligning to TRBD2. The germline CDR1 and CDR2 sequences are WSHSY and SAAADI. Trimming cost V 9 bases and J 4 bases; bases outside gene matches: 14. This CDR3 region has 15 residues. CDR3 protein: CASREMGLVNYEQYF. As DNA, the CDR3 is TGCGCCAGTAGAGAGATGGGACTAGTTAATTACGAGCAGTACTTC.

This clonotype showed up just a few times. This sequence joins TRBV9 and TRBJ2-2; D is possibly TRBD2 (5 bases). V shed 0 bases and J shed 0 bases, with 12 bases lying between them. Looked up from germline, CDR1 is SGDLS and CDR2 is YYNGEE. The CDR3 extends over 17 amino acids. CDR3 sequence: CASSVATGKPNTGELFF. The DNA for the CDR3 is TGTGCCAGCAGCGTAGCTACCGGGAAACCGAACACCGGGGAGCTGTTTTTT.

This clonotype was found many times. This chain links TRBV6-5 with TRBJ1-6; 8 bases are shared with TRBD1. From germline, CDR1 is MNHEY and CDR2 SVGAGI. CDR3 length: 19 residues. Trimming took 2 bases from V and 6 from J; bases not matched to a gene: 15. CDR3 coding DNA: TGTGCCAGCAGTTACGCTATTAGGACAGGGTGGGGGGGTAATTCACCCCTCCACTTT. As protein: CASSYAIRTGWGGNSPLHF.

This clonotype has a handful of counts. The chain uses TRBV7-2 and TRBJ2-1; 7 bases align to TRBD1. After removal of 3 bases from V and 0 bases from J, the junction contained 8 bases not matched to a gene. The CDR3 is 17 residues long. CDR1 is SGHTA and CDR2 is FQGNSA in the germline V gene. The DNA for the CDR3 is TGTGCCAGCAGCTTCCGACAGGGCACACACTCCTACAATGAGCAGTTCTTC. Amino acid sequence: CASSFRQGTHSYNEQFF.

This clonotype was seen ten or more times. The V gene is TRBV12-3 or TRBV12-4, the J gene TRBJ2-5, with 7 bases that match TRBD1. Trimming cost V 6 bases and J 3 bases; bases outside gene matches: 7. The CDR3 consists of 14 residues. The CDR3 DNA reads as TGTGCCAGCAGCCCAGGGGGTCTAAAAGAGACCCAGTACTTC. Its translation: CASSPGGLKETQYF.

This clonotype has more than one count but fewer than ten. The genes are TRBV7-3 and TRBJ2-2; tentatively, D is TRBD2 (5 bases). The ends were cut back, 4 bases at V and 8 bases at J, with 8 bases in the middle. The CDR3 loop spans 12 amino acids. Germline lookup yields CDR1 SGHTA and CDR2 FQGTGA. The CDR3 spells CASSSRGGELFF. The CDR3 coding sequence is TGTGCCAGCAGCTCCCGAGGGGGGGAGCTGTTTTTT.

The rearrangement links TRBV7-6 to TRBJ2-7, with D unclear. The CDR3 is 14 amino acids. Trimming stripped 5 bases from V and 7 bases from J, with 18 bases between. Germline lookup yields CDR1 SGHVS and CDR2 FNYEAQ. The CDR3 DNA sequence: TGTGCCAGCAGCAAAACTGGAGCTGGGGATGAGCAGTACTTC. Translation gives CASSKTGAGDEQYF.

The CDR3 region has the DNA TGTGCCAGCACCAGAGGGGGGAGCTCCTACAATGAGCAGTTCTTC. Its translation: CASTRGGSSYNEQFF. The V gene is TRBV9, the J gene TRBJ2-1; D could derive from TRBD1 or TRBD2 (6 bases each). V lost 6 bases to trimming and J lost 0 bases, with 13 bases between them. Germline assignment: CDR1 SGDLS and CDR2 YYNGEE. This CDR3 is built from 15 residues.

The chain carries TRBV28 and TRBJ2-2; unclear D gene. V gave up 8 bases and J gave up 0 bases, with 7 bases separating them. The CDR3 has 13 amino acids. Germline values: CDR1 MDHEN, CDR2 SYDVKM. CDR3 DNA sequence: TGTGCCAGCTATCTAGCGAACACCGGGGAGCTGTTTTTT. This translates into CASYLANTGELFF. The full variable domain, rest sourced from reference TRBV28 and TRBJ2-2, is DVKVTQSSRYLVKRTGEKVFLECVQDMDHENMFWYRQDPGLGLRLIYFSYDVKMKEKGDIPEGYSVSREKKERFSLILESASTNQTSMYLCASYLANTGELFFGEGSRLTVL.

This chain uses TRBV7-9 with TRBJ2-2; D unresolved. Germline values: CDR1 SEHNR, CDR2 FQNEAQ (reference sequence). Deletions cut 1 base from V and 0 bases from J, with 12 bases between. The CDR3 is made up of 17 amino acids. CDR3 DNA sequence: TGTGCCAGCAGCTTAGGGTCCGGACGGTCGAACACCGGGGAGCTGTTTTTT. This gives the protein CASSLGSGRSNTGELFF.

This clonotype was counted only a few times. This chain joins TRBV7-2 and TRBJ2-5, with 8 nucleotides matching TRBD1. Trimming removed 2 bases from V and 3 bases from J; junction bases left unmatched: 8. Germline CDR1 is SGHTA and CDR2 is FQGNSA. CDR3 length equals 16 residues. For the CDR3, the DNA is TGTGCCAGCAGCTTAATGCCGGCAGGGGGCGAAGAGACCCAGTACTTC. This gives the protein CASSLMPAGGEETQYF.

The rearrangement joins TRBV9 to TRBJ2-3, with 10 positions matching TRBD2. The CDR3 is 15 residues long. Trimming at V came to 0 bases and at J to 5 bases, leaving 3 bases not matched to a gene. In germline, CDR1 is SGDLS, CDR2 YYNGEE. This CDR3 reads CASSVGLAGEDTQYF. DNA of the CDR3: TGTGCCAGCAGCGTAGGGCTAGCGGGGGAAGATACGCAGTATTTT.

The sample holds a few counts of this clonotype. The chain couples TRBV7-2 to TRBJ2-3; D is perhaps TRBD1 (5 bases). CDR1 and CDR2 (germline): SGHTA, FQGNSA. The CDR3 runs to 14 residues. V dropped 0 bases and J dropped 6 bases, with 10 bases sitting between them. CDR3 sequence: CASSLAFGADTQYF. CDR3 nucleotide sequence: TGTGCCAGCAGCTTAGCGTTTGGGGCCGATACGCAGTATTTT.

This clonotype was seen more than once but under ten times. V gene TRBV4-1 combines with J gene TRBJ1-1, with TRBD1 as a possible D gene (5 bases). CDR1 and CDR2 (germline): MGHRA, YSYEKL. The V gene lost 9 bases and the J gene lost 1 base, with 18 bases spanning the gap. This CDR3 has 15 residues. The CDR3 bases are TGCGCCAGTATGAAGACCCAGACAGAGAACACTGAAGCTTTCTTT. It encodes CASMKTQTENTEAFF.